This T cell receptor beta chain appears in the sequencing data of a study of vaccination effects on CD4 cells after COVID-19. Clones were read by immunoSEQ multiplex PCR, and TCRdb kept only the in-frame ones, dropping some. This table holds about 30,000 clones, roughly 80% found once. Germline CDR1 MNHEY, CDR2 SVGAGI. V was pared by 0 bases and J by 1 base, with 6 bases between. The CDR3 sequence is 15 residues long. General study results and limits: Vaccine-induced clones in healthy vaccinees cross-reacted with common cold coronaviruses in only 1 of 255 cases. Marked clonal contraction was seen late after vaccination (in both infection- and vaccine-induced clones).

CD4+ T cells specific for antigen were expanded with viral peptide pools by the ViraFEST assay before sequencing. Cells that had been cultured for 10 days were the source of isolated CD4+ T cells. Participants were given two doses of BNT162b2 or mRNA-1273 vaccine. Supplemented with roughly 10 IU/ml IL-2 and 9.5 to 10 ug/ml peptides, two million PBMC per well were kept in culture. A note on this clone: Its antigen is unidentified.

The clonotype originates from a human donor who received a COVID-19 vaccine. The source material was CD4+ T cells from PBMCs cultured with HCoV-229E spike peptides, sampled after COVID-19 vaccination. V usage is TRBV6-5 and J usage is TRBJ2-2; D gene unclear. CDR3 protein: CASSYSFGNTGELFF. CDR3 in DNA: TGTGCCAGCAGTTACTCGTTTGGGAACACCGGGGAGCTGTTTTTT.